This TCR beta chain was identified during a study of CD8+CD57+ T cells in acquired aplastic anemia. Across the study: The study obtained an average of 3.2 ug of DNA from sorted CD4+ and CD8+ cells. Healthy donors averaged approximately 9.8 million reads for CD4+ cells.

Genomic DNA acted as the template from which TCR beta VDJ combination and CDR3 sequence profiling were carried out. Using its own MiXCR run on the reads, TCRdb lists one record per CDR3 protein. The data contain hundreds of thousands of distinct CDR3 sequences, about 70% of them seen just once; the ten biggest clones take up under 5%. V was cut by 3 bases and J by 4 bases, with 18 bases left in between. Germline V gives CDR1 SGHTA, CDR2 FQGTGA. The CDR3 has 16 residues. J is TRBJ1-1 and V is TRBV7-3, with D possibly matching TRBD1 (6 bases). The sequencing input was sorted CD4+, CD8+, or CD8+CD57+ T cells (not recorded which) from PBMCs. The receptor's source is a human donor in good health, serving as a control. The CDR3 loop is CASSFSGAGARTEAFF. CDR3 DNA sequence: TGTGCCAGCAGCTTCTCAGGGGCGGGGGCGCGCACTGAAGCTTTCTTT.